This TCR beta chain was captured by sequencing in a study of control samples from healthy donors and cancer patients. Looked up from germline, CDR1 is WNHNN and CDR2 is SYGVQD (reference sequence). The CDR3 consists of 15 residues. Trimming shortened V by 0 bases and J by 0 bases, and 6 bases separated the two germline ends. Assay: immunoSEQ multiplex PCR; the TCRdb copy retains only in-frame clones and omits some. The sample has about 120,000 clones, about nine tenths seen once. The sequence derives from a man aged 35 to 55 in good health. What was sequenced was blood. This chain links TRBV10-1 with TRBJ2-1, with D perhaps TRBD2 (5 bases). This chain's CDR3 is CASSESRGSYNEQFF. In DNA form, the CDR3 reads TGCGCCAGCAGTGAGTCCCGGGGCTCCTACAATGAGCAGTTCTTC.